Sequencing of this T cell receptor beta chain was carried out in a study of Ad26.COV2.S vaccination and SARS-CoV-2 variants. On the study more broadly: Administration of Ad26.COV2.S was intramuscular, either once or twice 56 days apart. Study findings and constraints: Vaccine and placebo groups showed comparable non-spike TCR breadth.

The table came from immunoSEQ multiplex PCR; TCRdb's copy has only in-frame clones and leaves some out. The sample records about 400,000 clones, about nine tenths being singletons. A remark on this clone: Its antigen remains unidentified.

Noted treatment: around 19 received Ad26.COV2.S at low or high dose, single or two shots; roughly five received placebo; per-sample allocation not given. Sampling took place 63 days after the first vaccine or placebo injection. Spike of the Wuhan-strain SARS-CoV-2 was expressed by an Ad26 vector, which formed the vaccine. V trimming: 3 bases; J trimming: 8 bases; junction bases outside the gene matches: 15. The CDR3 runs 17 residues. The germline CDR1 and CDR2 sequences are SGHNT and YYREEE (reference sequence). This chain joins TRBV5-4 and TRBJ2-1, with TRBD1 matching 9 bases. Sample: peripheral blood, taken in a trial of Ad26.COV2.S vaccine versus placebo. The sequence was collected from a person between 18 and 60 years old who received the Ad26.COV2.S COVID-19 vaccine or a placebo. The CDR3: CASSSGEDRGIRDEQFF. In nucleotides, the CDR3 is TGTGCCAGCAGCTCGGGTGAAGACAGGGGGATTAGGGATGAGCAGTTCTTC.